Each of the 20 T cell receptor beta chains below was sequenced from the same sample in a study of blood T cell repertoires in COVID-19 (dated by TCRdb to about 2020). The library came from the immunoSEQ multiplex PCR assay. TCRdb obtained this table from immuneACCESS and retained in-frame rearrangements with V and J assigned. These tables miss some clones; where compared with another copy, unresolved V genes account for less than half of the shortfall, and the remainder is unexplained. The sample table records over 50,000 clones; about three quarters of these occur just once. The top ten clonotypes cover more than 13% of the sample. The sequenced sample was peripheral blood. These receptors were obtained from a human donor with active or convalescent COVID-19. The donor label of this sample is uncertain.

The rearrangement joins TRBV5-1 to TRBJ2-3; 8 nucleotides match TRBD2. The J segment lost 0 bases and the V segment lost 3 bases, leaving 6 bases of the junction unmatched. CDR1 and CDR2 from the germline V gene are SGHRS and YFSETQ. This CDR3 spans 16 amino acids. This chain's CDR3 is CASSSLAGSSTDTQYF. The CDR3 DNA reads TGCGCCAGCAGCTCTCTAGCGGGTTCTAGCACAGATACGCAGTATTTT.

The chain uses TRBV9 and TRBJ2-2; TRBD2 matches 10 bases. J lost 3 bases, V lost 3 bases, and 5 bases had no gene match. CDR1 is SGDLS, CDR2 YYNGEE, per germline. This CDR3 is built from 16 residues. Written as DNA, the CDR3 is TGTGCCAGCAGCGCGCTAGCGGGAGCGCACACCGGGGAGCTGTTTTTT. It codes for CASSALAGAHTGELFF.

In its sample, this clone was seen a few times. Other nucleotide sequences from this sample produce the same CDR3. The chain links TRBV9 to TRBJ1-4; a possible D gene is TRBD1 (5 bases). Trimming took off 0 bases at V and 0 bases at J, with 9 bases between the two ends. The CDR3 is 16 amino acids. The germline V gene encodes CDR1 SGDLS and CDR2 YYNGEE. CDR3 in DNA: TGTGCCAGCAGCGTAGCTACGGGGGCAACTAATGAAAAACTGTTTTTT. Protein product: CASSVATGATNEKLFF.

The gene calls are TRBV6-5 and TRBJ2-2; D possibly corresponds to TRBD1 (6 bases). CDR1 is MNHEY, CDR2 SVGAGI, per germline. This CDR3 contains 14 residues. Trimming pared 5 bases from V and 4 bases from J, leaving 11 bases between. CDR3: CASSPQGGTGELFF. The DNA for the CDR3 is TGTGCCAGCAGTCCACAGGGCGGCACCGGGGAGCTGTTTTTT.

This chain uses TRBV2 with TRBJ1-5; 7 positions agree with TRBD1. The trim removed 4 bases at V and 0 bases at J, leaving 3 bases unmatched. Germline lookup yields CDR1 SNHLY and CDR2 FYNNEI. CDR3 size: 15 residues. CDR3 sequence (DNA): TGTGCCAGCAGTGTGGGACAGAGTAGCAATCAGCCCCAGCATTTT. Encoded protein: CASSVGQSSNQPQHF.

The gene calls are TRBV7-6 and TRBJ2-3; no reliable D call. The germline CDR1 and CDR2 sequences are SGHVS and FNYEAQ. Trimming took off 8 bases at V and 4 bases at J, with 10 bases between the two ends. This CDR3 comprises 12 residues. CDR3 sequence (DNA): TGTGCCAGCCAGTTGGCCGCAGATACGCAGTATTTT. Translation: CASQLAADTQYF.

As to this clone: The sample carries other DNA sequences with the same CDR3. V gene TRBV6-5 combines with J gene TRBJ2-7, with 11 bases that match TRBD2. V dropped 6 bases and J dropped 0; count of bases not matched to a gene: 4. Germline V gene data show CDR1 as MNHEY and CDR2 as SVGAGI. The CDR3 totals 15 residues. The CDR3 coding sequence is TGTGCCAGCAGAGCTAGCGGGAGGAGCTCCTACGAGCAGTACTTC. Translating gives CASRASGRSSYEQYF.

The gene calls are TRBV7-2 and TRBJ2-3; TRBD2 might be the D (5 bases). The CDR3 has 14 amino acids. V lost 3 bases and J lost 2, with 9 bases in between. CDR1 SGHTA and CDR2 FQGNSA come from the germline V gene. The CDR3 nucleotides are TGTGCCAGCAGCTTGACTAAAGACACAGATACGCAGTATTTT. It translates to CASSLTKDTDTQYF.

The rearrangement joins TRBV30 to TRBJ2-3; D might be TRBD2 (6 bases). The CDR3 contains 13 residues. Germline CDR1 reads GTSNPN; CDR2 reads SVGIG (reference sequence). V was clipped by 1 base and J by 4 bases, with 9 bases between them. In DNA form, the CDR3 reads TGTGCCTGGAGTGGTACTAGCCCAGATACGCAGTATTTT. Translation: CAWSGTSPDTQYF.

Worth noting for this clone: The junction departs from germline at one end; a sequencing error may be responsible. V usage is TRBV10-1 and J usage is TRBJ1-4; D gene uncertain. The CDR3 has 11 residues. Germline V gene data show CDR1 as WNHNN and CDR2 as SYGVQD (reference sequence). The CDR3 region is CASSGRILIIF. CDR3 in DNA: TGCGCCAGCAGTGGGAGAATTTTAATCATTTTT.

The V call is TRBV6-1, the J call TRBJ1-1; D is possibly TRBD1 (5 bases). This CDR3 has 13 residues. Germline loops: CDR1 MNHNS, CDR2 SASEGT. Between the trimmed V and J ends, which lost 2 bases and 10 bases, there was a span of 14 bases. This CDR3 reads CASSEMGPDVAFF. The CDR3 DNA reads TGTGCCAGCAGTGAAATGGGGCCCGACGTAGCTTTCTTT.

The chain combines TRBV9 with TRBJ1-1; 7 bases line up with TRBD1. The CDR3 contains 15 residues. The germline CDR1 and CDR2 sequences are SGDLS and YYNGEE. With 3 bases clipped from V and 4 bases from J, the junction kept 9 bases outside the gene matches. CDR3 bases: TGTGCCAGCAGCGAAAGTCCGACAGGGAGCACTGAAGCTTTCTTT. Translation gives CASSESPTGSTEAFF.

The V gene is TRBV19, the J gene TRBJ1-2; D gene unclear. The CDR3 covers 13 residues. V lost 1 base, J lost 8 bases, and 11 bases lay in between. From germline, CDR1 is LNHDA and CDR2 SQIVND (reference sequence). In nucleotides, the CDR3 is TGTGCCAGTAGTATAGGAGTAGTCGAAGGCTACACCTTC. Translation: CASSIGVVEGYTF.

The chain's CDR3 is CASSPNPNTGGNTIYF. The CDR3 DNA reads TGTGCCAGCTCACCAAACCCTAATACGGGTGGAAACACCATATATTTT. The rearrangement links TRBV18 to TRBJ1-3; no definite D call. Germline loops: CDR1 KGHSH, CDR2 LQKENI. The germline V and J ends were trimmed by 2 bases and 3 bases, with 14 bases remaining between them. This CDR3 is 16 amino acids long.

The CDR3 region has the DNA TGTGCCAGCAGTAGCGCCAGGGGAGCTAACTATGGCTACACCTTC. Amino acid sequence: CASSSARGANYGYTF. The J gene is TRBJ1-2, the V gene TRBV28; D may be TRBD1 (6 bases). Per germline, CDR1 MDHEN and CDR2 SYDVKM. With 5 bases removed from V and 0 bases from J, the gap between germline ends came to 13 bases. This CDR3 is 15 amino acids long.

V gene TRBV30 combines with J gene TRBJ1-4; TRBD1 aligns across 9 bases. The CDR3 consists of 14 residues. V gave up 4 bases and J gave up 8 bases; unmatched junction bases: 8. Germline V gene data show CDR1 as GTSNPN and CDR2 as SVGIG (reference sequence). The CDR3 here is CAWTRGTGFEKLFF. CDR3 bases: TGTGCCTGGACCCGAGGGACAGGGTTCGAAAAACTGTTTTTT. Full variable domain (rest looked up from reference TRBV30 and TRBJ1-4): SQTIHQWPATLVQPVGSPLSLECTVEGTSNPNLYWYRQAAGRGLQLLFYSVGIGQISSEVPQNLSASRPQDRQFILSSKKLLLSDSGFYLCAWTRGTGFEKLFFGSGTQLSVL.

The rearrangement uses TRBV2 and TRBJ2-7; 7 bases are a match to TRBD1. The CDR3 is 14 amino acids. J was trimmed by 5 bases and V by 3 bases; bases with no gene match: 7. The V gene's germline CDR1 is SNHLY and CDR2 FYNNEI. The CDR3 nucleotides read TGTGCCAGCAGTGACCCGACAGGGCCGGACGAGCAGTACTTC. Encoded protein: CASSDPTGPDEQYF.

This clone has just a few counts. CDR3 coding DNA: TGTGCCTGCCATCCCCTTCGGTCCGGCGGGGCGGCCATAGGTGTCTATGGCTACACCTTC. Its protein is CACHPLRSGGAAIGVYGYTF. The J gene is TRBJ1-2, the V gene TRBV30, with D perhaps matching TRBD1 (5 bases). Germline V gives CDR1 GTSNPN, CDR2 SVGIG (reference sequence). The CDR3 has 20 residues. Trimming left V 6 bases short and J 4 bases short, with 36 bases between.

The J gene is TRBJ1-5, the V gene TRBV19; 8 bases align to TRBD1. Germline V gene lookup returns CDR1 LNHDA and CDR2 SQIVND (reference sequence). The ends lost 0 bases at V and 6 bases at J; junction bases unmatched: 4. This CDR3 contains 15 residues. Written as DNA, the CDR3 is TGTGCCAGTAGTATAGAGGACAGGGAACGTCAGCCCCAGCATTTT. It translates to CASSIEDRERQPQHF.

This chain joins TRBV18 and TRBJ1-1, with D perhaps matching TRBD1 (6 bases). V was trimmed by 5 bases and J by 4 bases, leaving 17 bases between them. Germline assignment: CDR1 KGHSH and CDR2 LQKENI. The CDR3 loop spans 15 amino acids. The CDR3 DNA follows: TGTGCCAGCTCATCTGAAGGTGGGGGCCGCACTGAAGCTTTCTTT. Translated, it gives CASSSEGGGRTEAFF.